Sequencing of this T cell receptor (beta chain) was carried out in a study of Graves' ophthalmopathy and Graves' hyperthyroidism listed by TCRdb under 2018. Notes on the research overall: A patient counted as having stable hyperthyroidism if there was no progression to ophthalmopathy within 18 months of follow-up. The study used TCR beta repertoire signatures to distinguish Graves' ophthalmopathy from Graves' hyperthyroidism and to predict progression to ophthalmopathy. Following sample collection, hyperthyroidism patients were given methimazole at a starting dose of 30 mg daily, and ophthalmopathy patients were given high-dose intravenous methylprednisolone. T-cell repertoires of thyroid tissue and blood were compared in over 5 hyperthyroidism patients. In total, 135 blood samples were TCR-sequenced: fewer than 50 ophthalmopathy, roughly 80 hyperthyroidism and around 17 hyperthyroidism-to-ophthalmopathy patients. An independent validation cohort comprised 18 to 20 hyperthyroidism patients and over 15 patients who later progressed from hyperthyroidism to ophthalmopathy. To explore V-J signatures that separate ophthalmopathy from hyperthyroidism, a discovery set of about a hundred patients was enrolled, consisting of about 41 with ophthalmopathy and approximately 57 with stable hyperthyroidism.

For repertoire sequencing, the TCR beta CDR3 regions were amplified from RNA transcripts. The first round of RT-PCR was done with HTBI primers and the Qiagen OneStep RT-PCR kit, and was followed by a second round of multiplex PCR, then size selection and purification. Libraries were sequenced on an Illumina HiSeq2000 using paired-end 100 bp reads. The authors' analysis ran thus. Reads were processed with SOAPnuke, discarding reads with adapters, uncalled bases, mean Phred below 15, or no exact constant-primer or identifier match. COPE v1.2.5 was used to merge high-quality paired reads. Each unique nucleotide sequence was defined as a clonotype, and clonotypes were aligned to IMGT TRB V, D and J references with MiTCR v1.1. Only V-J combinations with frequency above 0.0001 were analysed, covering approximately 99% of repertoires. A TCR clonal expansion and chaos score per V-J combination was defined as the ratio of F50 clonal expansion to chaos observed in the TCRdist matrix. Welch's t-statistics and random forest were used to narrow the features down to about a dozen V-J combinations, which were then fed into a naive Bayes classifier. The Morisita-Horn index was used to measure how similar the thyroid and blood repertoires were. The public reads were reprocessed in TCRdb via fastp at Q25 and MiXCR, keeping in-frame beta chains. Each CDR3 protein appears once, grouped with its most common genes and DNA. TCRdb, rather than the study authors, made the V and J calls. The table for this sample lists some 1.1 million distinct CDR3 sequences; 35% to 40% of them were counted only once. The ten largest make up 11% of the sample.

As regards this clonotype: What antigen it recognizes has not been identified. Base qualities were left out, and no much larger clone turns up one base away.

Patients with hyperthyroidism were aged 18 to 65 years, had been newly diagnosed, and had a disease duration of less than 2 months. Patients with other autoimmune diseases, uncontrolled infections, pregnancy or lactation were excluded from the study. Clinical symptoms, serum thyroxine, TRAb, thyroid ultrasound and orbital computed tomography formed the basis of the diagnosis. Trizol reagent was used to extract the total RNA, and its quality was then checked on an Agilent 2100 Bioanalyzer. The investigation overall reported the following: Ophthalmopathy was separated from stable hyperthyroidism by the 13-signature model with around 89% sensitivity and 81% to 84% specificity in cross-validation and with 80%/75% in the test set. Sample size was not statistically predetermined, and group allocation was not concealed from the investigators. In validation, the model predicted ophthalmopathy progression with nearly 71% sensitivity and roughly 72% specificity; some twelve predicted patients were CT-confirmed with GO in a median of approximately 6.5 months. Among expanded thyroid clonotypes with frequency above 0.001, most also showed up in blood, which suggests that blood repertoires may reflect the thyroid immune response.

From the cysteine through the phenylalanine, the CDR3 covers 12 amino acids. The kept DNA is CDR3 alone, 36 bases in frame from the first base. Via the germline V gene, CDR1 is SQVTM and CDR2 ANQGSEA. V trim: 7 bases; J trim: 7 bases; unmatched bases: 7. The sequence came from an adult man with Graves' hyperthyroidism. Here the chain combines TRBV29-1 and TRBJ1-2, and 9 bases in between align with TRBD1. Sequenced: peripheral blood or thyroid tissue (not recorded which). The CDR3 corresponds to CSEGNRGLGYTF. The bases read TGCAGCGAAGGAAACAGGGGGCTTGGCTACACCTTC.